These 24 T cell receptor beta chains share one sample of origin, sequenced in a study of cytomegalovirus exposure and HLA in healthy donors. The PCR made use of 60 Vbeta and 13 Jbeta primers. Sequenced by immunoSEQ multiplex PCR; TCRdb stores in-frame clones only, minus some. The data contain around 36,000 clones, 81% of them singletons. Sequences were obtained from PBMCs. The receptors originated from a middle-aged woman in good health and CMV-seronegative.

The CDR3 protein is CASSYEAEETQYF. The CDR3 region has the DNA TGTGCCAGCAGCTACGAGGCAGAGGAGACCCAGTACTTC. The V gene is TRBV7-2, the J gene TRBJ2-5; no clear D gene. The germline V gene encodes CDR1 SGHTA and CDR2 FQGNSA. The V and J ends lost 4 bases and 5 bases respectively, with 11 bases between them. The CDR3 is made up of 13 amino acids.

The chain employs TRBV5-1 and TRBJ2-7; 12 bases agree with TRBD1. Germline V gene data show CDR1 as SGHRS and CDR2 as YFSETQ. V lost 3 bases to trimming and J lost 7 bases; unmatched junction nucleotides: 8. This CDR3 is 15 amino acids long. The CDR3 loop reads CASSSTGQGAEEQYF. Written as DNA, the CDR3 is TGCGCCAGCAGCTCGACGGGACAGGGGGCGGAGGAGCAGTACTTC.

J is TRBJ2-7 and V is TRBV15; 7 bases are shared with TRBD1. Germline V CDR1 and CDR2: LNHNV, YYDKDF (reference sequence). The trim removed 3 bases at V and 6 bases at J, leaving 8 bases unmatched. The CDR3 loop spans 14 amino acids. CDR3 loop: CATSSGTVLSEQYF. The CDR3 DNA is TGTGCCACCAGCAGCGGGACAGTATTAAGCGAGCAGTACTTC.

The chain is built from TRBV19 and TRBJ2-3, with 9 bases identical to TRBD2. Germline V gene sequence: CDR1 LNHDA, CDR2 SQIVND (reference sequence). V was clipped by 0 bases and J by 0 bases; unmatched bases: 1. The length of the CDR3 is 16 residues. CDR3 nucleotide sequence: TGTGCCAGTAGTATAGATCTAGCGGGGAGCACAGATACGCAGTATTTT. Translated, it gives CASSIDLAGSTDTQYF.

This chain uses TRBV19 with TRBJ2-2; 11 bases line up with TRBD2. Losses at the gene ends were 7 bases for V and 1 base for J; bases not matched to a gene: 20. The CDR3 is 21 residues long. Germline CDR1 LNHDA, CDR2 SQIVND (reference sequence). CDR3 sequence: CASKGVSSGGPLSMNTGELFF. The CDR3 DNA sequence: TGTGCCAGTAAGGGGGTATCTAGCGGGGGGCCGCTATCAATGAACACCGGGGAGCTGTTTTTT.

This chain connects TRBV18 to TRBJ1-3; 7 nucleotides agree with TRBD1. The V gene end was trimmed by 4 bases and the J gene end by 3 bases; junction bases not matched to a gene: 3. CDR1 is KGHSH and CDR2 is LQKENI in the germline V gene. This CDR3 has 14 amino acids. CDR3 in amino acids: CASSRQGGGNTIYF. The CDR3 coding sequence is TGTGCCAGCTCACGACAGGGAGGTGGAAACACCATATATTTT.

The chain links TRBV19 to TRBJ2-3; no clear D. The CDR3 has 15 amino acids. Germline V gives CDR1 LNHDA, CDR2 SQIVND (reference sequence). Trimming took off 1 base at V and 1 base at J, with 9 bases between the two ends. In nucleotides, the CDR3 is TGTGCCAGTAGTATAGGTAATCCTGGCACAGATACGCAGTATTTT. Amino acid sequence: CASSIGNPGTDTQYF.

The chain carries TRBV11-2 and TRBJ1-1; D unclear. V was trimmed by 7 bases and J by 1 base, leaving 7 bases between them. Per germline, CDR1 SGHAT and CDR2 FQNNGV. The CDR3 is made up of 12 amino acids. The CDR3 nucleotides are TGTGCCAGCACCCGAGAGAACACTGAAGCTTTCTTT. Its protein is CASTRENTEAFF.

This chain's CDR3 is CASSLDANSAGNTIYF. CDR3 DNA: TGCGCCAGCAGCTTGGACGCGAACTCTGCTGGAAACACCATATATTTT. V gene TRBV5-1 combines with J gene TRBJ1-3; D gene uncertain. CDR3 length: 16 residues. Germline CDR1 SGHRS, CDR2 YFSETQ. V was shortened by 0 bases and J by 2 bases, with 12 bases between the two germline ends. The full variable domain, rest sourced from reference TRBV5-1 and TRBJ1-3, is KAGVTQTPRYLIKTRGQQVTLSCSPISGHRSVSWYQQTPGQGLQFLFEYFSETQRNKGNFPGRFSGRQFSNSRSEMNVSTLELGDSALYLCASSLDANSAGNTIYFGEGSWLTVV.

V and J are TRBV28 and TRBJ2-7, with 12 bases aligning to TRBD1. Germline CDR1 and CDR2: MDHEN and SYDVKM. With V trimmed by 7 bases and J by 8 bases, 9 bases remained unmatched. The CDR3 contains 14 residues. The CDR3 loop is CASTGQGAIFKQYV. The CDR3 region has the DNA TGTGCCAGCACGGGACAGGGGGCGATATTCAAGCAGTACGTC.

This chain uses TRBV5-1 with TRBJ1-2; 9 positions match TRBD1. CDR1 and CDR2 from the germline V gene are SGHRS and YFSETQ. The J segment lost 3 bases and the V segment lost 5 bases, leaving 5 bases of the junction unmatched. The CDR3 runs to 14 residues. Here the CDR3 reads CASSLQGADYGYTF. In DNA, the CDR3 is TGCGCCAGCAGTTTACAGGGGGCGGACTATGGCTACACCTTC. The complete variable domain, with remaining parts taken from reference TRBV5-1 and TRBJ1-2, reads KAGVTQTPRYLIKTRGQQVTLSCSPISGHRSVSWYQQTPGQGLQFLFEYFSETQRNKGNFPGRFSGRQFSNSRSEMNVSTLELGDSALYLCASSLQGADYGYTFGSGTRLTVV.

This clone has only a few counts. In nucleotides, the CDR3 is TGTGCCAGCAGTGAACGGGGGTTCACAGATACGCAGTATTTT. Protein sequence: CASSERGFTDTQYF. The V call is TRBV6-4, the J call TRBJ2-3; D might be TRBD2 (6 bases). V lost 3 bases and J lost 2, with 9 bases in between. CDR3 length: 14 residues. CDR1 is MRHNA and CDR2 is SNTAGT in the germline V gene.

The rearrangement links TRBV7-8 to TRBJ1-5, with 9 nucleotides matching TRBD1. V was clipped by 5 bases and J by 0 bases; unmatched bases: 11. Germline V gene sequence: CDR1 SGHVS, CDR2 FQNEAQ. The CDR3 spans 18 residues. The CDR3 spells CASSPTGGWLYSNQPQHF. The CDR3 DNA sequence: TGTGCCAGCAGCCCTACAGGGGGCTGGCTATATAGCAATCAGCCCCAGCATTTT.

For the CDR3, the DNA is TGTGCCAGCAGCCTCTGGGACAGGGGCAGGACCGGGGAGCTGTTTTTT. Protein sequence: CASSLWDRGRTGELFF. The V call is TRBV5-4, the J call TRBJ2-2, with 10 bases fitting TRBD1. From germline, CDR1 is SGHNT and CDR2 YYREEE (reference sequence). The CDR3 is 16 amino acids. V lost 4 bases, J lost 5 bases, and 8 bases stayed unmatched.

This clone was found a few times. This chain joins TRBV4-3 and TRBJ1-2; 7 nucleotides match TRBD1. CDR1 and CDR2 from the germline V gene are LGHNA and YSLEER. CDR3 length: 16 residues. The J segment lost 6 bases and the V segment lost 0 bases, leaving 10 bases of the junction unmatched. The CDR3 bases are TGCGCCAGCAGCCAAGATCGAAGTGGGACAGCTGATGGCTACACCTTC. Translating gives CASSQDRSGTADGYTF.

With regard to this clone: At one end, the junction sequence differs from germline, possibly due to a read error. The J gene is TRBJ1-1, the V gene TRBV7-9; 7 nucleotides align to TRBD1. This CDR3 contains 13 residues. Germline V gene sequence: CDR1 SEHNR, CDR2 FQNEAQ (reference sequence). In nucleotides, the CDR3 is TGTGCCAACAGCTGGACAGGGAACACTGAAGCTTTCTTT. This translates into CANSWTGNTEAFF.

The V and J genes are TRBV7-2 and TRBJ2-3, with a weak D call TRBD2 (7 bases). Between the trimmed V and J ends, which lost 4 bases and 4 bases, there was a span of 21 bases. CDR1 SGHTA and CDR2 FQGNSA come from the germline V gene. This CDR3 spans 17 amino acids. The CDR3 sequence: CASSSPWEGEGADTQYF. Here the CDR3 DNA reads TGTGCCAGCAGCTCCCCCTGGGAGGGGGAGGGCGCAGATACGCAGTATTTT.

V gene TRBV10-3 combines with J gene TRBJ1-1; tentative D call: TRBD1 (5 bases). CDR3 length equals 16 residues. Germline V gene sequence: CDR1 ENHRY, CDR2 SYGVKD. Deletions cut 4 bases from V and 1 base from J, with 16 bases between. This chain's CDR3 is CAISVSQGSPNTEAFF. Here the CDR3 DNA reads TGTGCCATCAGTGTTTCCCAGGGTTCACCGAACACTGAAGCTTTCTTT.

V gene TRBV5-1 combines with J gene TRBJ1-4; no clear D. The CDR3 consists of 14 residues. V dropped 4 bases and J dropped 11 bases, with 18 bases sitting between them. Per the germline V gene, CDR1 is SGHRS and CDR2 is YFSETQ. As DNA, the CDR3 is TGCGCCAGCAGCCTAGCCGGCGGGTCCAGCAAACTGTTTTTT. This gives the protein CASSLAGGSSKLFF.

The CDR3 nucleotides read TGCGCCAGCAGCTTGGCCTTCGAGACCCAGTACTTC. It codes for CASSLAFETQYF. The chain couples TRBV5-1 to TRBJ2-5; unclear D gene. Germline V gene data show CDR1 as SGHRS and CDR2 as YFSETQ. V lost 0 bases, J lost 5 bases, and 5 bases lay in between. The CDR3 loop spans 12 amino acids.

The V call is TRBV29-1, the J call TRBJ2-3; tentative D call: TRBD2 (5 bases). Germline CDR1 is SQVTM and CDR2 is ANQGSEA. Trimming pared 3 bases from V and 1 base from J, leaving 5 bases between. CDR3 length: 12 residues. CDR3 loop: CSVDGGTDTQYF. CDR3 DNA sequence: TGCAGCGTTGACGGGGGCACAGATACGCAGTATTTT.

The DNA of the CDR3 is TGTGCCAGCACCTCAGGGCGTAGTAATTCACCCCTCCACTTT. Translating it yields CASTSGRSNSPLHF. V and J are TRBV6-6 and TRBJ1-6, with a weak D call TRBD1 (5 bases). The CDR3 extends over 14 amino acids. Germline V gives CDR1 MNHNY, CDR2 SVGAGI (reference sequence). V was cut by 7 bases and J by 6 bases, with 13 bases left in between.

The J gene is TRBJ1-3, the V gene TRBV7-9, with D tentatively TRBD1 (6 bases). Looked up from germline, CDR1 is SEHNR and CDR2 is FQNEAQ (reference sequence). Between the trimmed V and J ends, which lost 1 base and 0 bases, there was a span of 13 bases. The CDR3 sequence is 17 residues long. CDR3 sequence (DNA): TGTGCCAGCAGCTTAGGAGGGGTGGACAGCTCTGGAAACACCATATATTTT. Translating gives CASSLGGVDSSGNTIYF.

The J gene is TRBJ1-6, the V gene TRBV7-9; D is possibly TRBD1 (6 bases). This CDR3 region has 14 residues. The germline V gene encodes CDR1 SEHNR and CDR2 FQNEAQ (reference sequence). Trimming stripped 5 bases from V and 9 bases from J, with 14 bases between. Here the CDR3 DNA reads TGTGCCAGCAGCCCCACAGGGTCGAGTTCACCCCTCCACTTT. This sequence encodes CASSPTGSSSPLHF. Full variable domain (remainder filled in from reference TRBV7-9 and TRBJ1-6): DTGVSQNPRHKITKRGQNVTFRCDPISEHNRLYWYRQTLGQGPEFLTYFQNEAQLEKSRLLSDRFSAERPKGSFSTLEIQRTEQGDSAMYLCASSPTGSSSPLHFGNGTRLTVT.